These T cell receptor beta chains were read from a single sample in a study of cytomegalovirus exposure and HLA in healthy donors. The method was immunoSEQ multiplex PCR; TCRdb's version includes in-frame clones alone and lacks a portion of them. The sample consists of some 150,000 clones, roughly 82% of them appearing once. Sequenced material: PBMCs. Every receptor here comes from a man aged 50-59 years in good health and CMV-seropositive. Each CDR3 is given with its conserved first and last residue. Fields, in order: J gene, clone size, D gene, V gene, CDR3 DNA, CDR3 protein. A D gene is named only where the DNA matches it firmly. Size values are once, few and many counts, or a class for expanded clones, and some rows have none.

J gene: TRBJ2-2
clone size: NA
D gene: TRBD2
V gene: TRBV11-3
CDR3 DNA: TGTGCCAGCAGCGGACCGGATTTAGCGGGAGTGCCCACCGGGGAGCTGTTTTTT
CDR3 protein: CASSGPDLAGVPTGELFF

J gene: TRBJ1-5
clone size: NA
D gene: NA
V gene: TRBV2
CDR3 DNA: TGTGCCAGCAGTGAAACACGGGGAAATCAGCCCCAGCATTTT
CDR3 protein: CASSETRGNQPQHF

J gene: TRBJ2-1
clone size: NA
D gene: NA
V gene: TRBV11-2
CDR3 DNA: TGTGCCAGCCTCCCTCCAGGGGCCTCCTACAATGAGCAGTTCTTC
CDR3 protein: CASLPPGASYNEQFF

J gene: TRBJ2-1
clone size: NA
D gene: TRBD1
V gene: TRBV7-2
CDR3 DNA: TGTGCCAGCAGCCCGAGGGGGCAGGGTGAGCAGTTCTTC
CDR3 protein: CASSPRGQGEQFF

J gene: TRBJ2-5
clone size: NA
D gene: TRBD2
V gene: TRBV19
CDR3 DNA: TGTGCCAGTAGTAGCGGGCGAGCGGGATACCAAGAGACCCAGTACTTC
CDR3 protein: CASSSGRAGYQETQYF

J gene: TRBJ2-7
clone size: few
D gene: NA
V gene: TRBV11-3
CDR3 DNA: TGTGCCAGCAGCCCAGGCCGGACATCCCACGGCTACGAGCAGTACTTC
CDR3 protein: CASSPGRTSHGYEQYF

J gene: TRBJ1-2
clone size: once
D gene: TRBD1
V gene: TRBV18
CDR3 DNA: TGTGCCAGCTCACCCGGGACAGGGGGTTTCTATGGCTACACCTTC
CDR3 protein: CASSPGTGGFYGYTF

J gene: TRBJ1-4
clone size: NA
D gene: TRBD1
V gene: TRBV6-6
CDR3 DNA: TGTGCCAGCATGGACAGGGTCCATACCAGGGAAAAACTGTTTTTT
CDR3 protein: CASMDRVHTREKLFF

J gene: TRBJ2-4
clone size: NA
D gene: TRBD1
V gene: TRBV2
CDR3 DNA: TGTGCCGGCAGGACAGGGTTGGCCAAAAACATTCAGTACTTC
CDR3 protein: CAGRTGLAKNIQYF

J gene: TRBJ2-3
clone size: NA
D gene: TRBD1
V gene: TRBV5-1
CDR3 DNA: TGCGCCAGCAGCTTGGCGACAGGGGTGGATACGCAGTATTTT
CDR3 protein: CASSLATGVDTQYF

J gene: TRBJ1-4
clone size: NA
D gene: NA
V gene: TRBV28
CDR3 DNA: TGTGCCAGCAGTCCAAATCAGGGGAACGAAAAACTGTTTTTT
CDR3 protein: CASSPNQGNEKLFF

J gene: TRBJ2-7
clone size: few
D gene: TRBD2
V gene: TRBV5-1
CDR3 DNA: TGCGCCAGCAGCTTGGGAGTTAGCGGGTCCTACGAGCAGTACTTC
CDR3 protein: CASSLGVSGSYEQYF

J gene: TRBJ2-7
clone size: NA
D gene: TRBD1
V gene: TRBV6-6
CDR3 DNA: TGTGCCAGTAGGGACAGGCAAATAAGTACCTCCTACGAGCAGTACTTC
CDR3 protein: CASRDRQISTSYEQYF

J gene: TRBJ2-7
clone size: NA
D gene: NA
V gene: TRBV5-1
CDR3 DNA: TGCGCCAGCAGCTTGGACCCGACAGTGGAATACGAGCAGTACTTC
CDR3 protein: CASSLDPTVEYEQYF

J gene: TRBJ2-1
clone size: NA
D gene: NA
V gene: TRBV5-5
CDR3 DNA: TGTGCCAGCAGTTTTAGACCTACCCTCGGGGATGAGCAGTTCTTC
CDR3 protein: CASSFRPTLGDEQFF

J gene: TRBJ2-5
clone size: NA
D gene: NA
V gene: TRBV27
CDR3 DNA: TGTGCCAGCAGTAAAAACCGGGACACGGATAAAGAGACCCAGTACTTC
CDR3 protein: CASSKNRDTDKETQYF

J gene: TRBJ2-3
clone size: once
D gene: TRBD2
V gene: TRBV7-7
CDR3 DNA: TGTGCTAGCAGCTTGGGACTAGCGGGGGGGCCGGGTACGCAGTATTTT
CDR3 protein: CASSLGLAGGPGTQYF

J gene: TRBJ2-3
clone size: NA
D gene: NA
V gene: TRBV28
CDR3 DNA: TGTGCCAGCAGAAATTCACCGGGAGAGGGCACAGATACGCAGTATTTT
CDR3 protein: CASRNSPGEGTDTQYF

J gene: TRBJ2-3
clone size: NA
D gene: NA
V gene: TRBV11-3
CDR3 DNA: TGTGCCAGCGCGACAGGAGCTAGCACAGATACGCAGTATTTT
CDR3 protein: CASATGASTDTQYF

J gene: TRBJ2-2
clone size: NA
D gene: NA
V gene: TRBV5-6
CDR3 DNA: TGTGCCAGCGGGAGGCCCACCGGGGAGCTGTTTTTT
CDR3 protein: CASGRPTGELFF

J gene: TRBJ2-7
clone size: NA
D gene: NA
V gene: TRBV4-1
CDR3 DNA: TGCGCCAGCAGCCAAGATCTAGAGCTAGCGATTAACGAGCAGTACTTC
CDR3 protein: CASSQDLELAINEQYF

J gene: TRBJ2-1
clone size: once
D gene: TRBD1
V gene: TRBV4-3
CDR3 DNA: TGCGCCAGCAGCCAAGAAGGACAGGCCTACAATGAGCAGTTCTTC
CDR3 protein: CASSQEGQAYNEQFF

J gene: TRBJ2-5
clone size: NA
D gene: NA
V gene: TRBV6-1
CDR3 DNA: TGTGCCAGCAGTGAAGCCCCTTTTACAGGGTCGGGAGAGACCCAGTACTTC
CDR3 protein: CASSEAPFTGSGETQYF

J gene: TRBJ1-6
clone size: NA
D gene: NA
V gene: TRBV7-2
CDR3 DNA: TGTGCCAGCAGAGAAAAGGGGGTTAGGTCACCCCTCCACTTT
CDR3 protein: CASREKGVRSPLHF

J gene: TRBJ1-2
clone size: NA
D gene: TRBD1
V gene: TRBV5-4
CDR3 DNA: TGTGCCAGCAGCTTGGCCCTAGACAGGGTTGGCTATGGCTACACCTTC
CDR3 protein: CASSLALDRVGYGYTF

J gene: TRBJ2-3
clone size: NA
D gene: TRBD1
V gene: TRBV27
CDR3 DNA: TGTGCCAGCAGTTTATTGGCAGGGGGAGATACGCAGTATTTT
CDR3 protein: CASSLLAGGDTQYF

J gene: TRBJ1-2
clone size: NA
D gene: NA
V gene: TRBV7-8
CDR3 DNA: TGTGCCAGCGCTCTAGGTGTCTATGGCTACACCTTC
CDR3 protein: CASALGVYGYTF

J gene: TRBJ2-6
clone size: NA
D gene: NA
V gene: TRBV12-1
CDR3 DNA: TGTGCCAGCAGCTTACCCGGGCTAGCGGGGGGCTCTGGGGCCAACGTCCTGACTTTC
CDR3 protein: CASSLPGLAGGSGANVLTF

J gene: TRBJ2-5
clone size: NA
D gene: TRBD1
V gene: TRBV5-1
CDR3 DNA: TGCGCCAGCAGCATAACCGGGACAGGGGTCCAAGAGACCCAGTACTTC
CDR3 protein: CASSITGTGVQETQYF

J gene: TRBJ2-7
clone size: NA
D gene: NA
V gene: TRBV7-2
CDR3 DNA: TGTGCCAGCAGCTTAGCGCCTGTAGCGGCCTACGAGCAGTACTTC
CDR3 protein: CASSLAPVAAYEQYF

J gene: TRBJ1-1
clone size: NA
D gene: NA
V gene: TRBV5-1
CDR3 DNA: TGCGCCAGCAGCTTGGTAGTGAACACTGAAGCTTTCTTT
CDR3 protein: CASSLVVNTEAFF

J gene: TRBJ2-2
clone size: NA
D gene: NA
V gene: TRBV4-3
CDR3 DNA: TGCGCCAGCAGCCTCCTAGGCACCGGGGAGCTGTTTTTT
CDR3 protein: CASSLLGTGELFF

J gene: TRBJ2-1
clone size: NA
D gene: NA
V gene: TRBV2
CDR3 DNA: TGTGCCAGCAGTGAAAACAGTAACAATGAGCAGTTCTTC
CDR3 protein: CASSENSNNEQFF

J gene: TRBJ2-3
clone size: NA
D gene: NA
V gene: TRBV28
CDR3 DNA: TGTGCCAGCAGTATCAGGGGAGATACGCAGTATTTT
CDR3 protein: CASSIRGDTQYF

J gene: TRBJ2-7
clone size: NA
D gene: TRBD1
V gene: TRBV6-5
CDR3 DNA: TGTGCCAGCAGTTCCCCGGGACAGGGGAGCTACGAGCAGTACTTC
CDR3 protein: CASSSPGQGSYEQYF

J gene: TRBJ2-2
clone size: once
D gene: TRBD2
V gene: TRBV29-1
CDR3 DNA: TGCAGCGTTGGTAGGACTAGCGGGGACCTACGGGGTGACGGGGAGCTGTTTTTT
CDR3 protein: CSVGRTSGDLRGDGELFF

J gene: TRBJ1-1
clone size: few
D gene: NA
V gene: TRBV28
CDR3 DNA: TGTGCCAGCAGTTTTCTGTCTCAGGGGTCGAGAGCTTTCTTT
CDR3 protein: CASSFLSQGSRAFF

J gene: TRBJ2-7
clone size: once
D gene: TRBD2
V gene: TRBV4-2
CDR3 DNA: TGTGCCAGCAGCCGCAGGACTAGCGGGGGGTCCGACTCCTACGAGCAGTACTTC
CDR3 protein: CASSRRTSGGSDSYEQYF

J gene: TRBJ2-7
clone size: NA
D gene: TRBD2
V gene: TRBV4-2
CDR3 DNA: TGTGCCAGCAGCCAAGATGGAGGCGGGGGGGCTGGCGAGCAGTACTTC
CDR3 protein: CASSQDGGGGAGEQYF

J gene: TRBJ1-1
clone size: NA
D gene: NA
V gene: TRBV18
CDR3 DNA: TGTGCCAGCTCACCTACAGGGAACGCAGGGAACACTGAAGCTTTCTTT
CDR3 protein: CASSPTGNAGNTEAFF

J gene: TRBJ2-3
clone size: NA
D gene: NA
V gene: TRBV28
CDR3 DNA: TGTGCCAGCAGTTTGGTGGGGCTGGATACGCAGTATTTT
CDR3 protein: CASSLVGLDTQYF

J gene: TRBJ2-5
clone size: NA
D gene: TRBD2
V gene: TRBV2
CDR3 DNA: TGTGCCAGCAAGAGACTAGCGGGAGTAGAGACCCAGTACTTC
CDR3 protein: CASKRLAGVETQYF

J gene: TRBJ2-1
clone size: NA
D gene: TRBD2
V gene: TRBV6-6
CDR3 DNA: TGTGCCAGCAGGTCCAACCTGCGGGAGGGTTACAATGAGCAGTTCTTC
CDR3 protein: CASRSNLREGYNEQFF

J gene: TRBJ2-7
clone size: NA
D gene: TRBD1
V gene: TRBV19
CDR3 DNA: TGTGCCAGTAGTATGGGGACAGGGGAAGGCTACGAGCAGTACTTC
CDR3 protein: CASSMGTGEGYEQYF

J gene: TRBJ2-5
clone size: NA
D gene: TRBD2
V gene: TRBV4-2
CDR3 DNA: TGTGCCAGCAGCCAAGCCATTAGCGGGACTCAAGAGACCCAGTACTTC
CDR3 protein: CASSQAISGTQETQYF